The clone carrying this T cell receptor (beta chain) was counted once. The antigen is undetermined. J was trimmed by 4 bases and V by 8 bases; bases with no gene match: 11. Germline CDR1 and CDR2: SNHLY and FYNNEI. The CDR3 extends over 15 amino acids. Alongside a J-beta primer mix, a sample-barcoded 5' primer served in a second PCR lasting 7 to 11 cycles. TCRdb used MiXCR to reprocess the 5' RACE reads, holding one entry per CDR3 protein. The sample lists about 840,000 distinct CDR3 sequences, 25% to 35% seen once, with roughly 10% in the top ten. The data were obtained in a study of blood T cells in healthy people across ages. Study-wide results and limits: Strongly correlated with naive T cell percentage was TCR beta diversity.

The same data also went into a second study, on T cells of mothers and their children. That paper adds: Sample barcodes plus 2-4 random nucleotides came from the M1S primer.

This TCR came from a woman in her forties in good health. Input material: blood. The chain has TRBV2 and TRBJ1-5; 7 bases are a match to TRBD1. CDR3 nucleotide sequence: TGTGCCAGCTCTACCCTGACAGGGAGAAATCAGCCCCAGCATTTT. Translated, it gives CASSTLTGRNQPQHF.